The clone carrying this TCR beta chain was seen more than once but under ten times. Its antigen is not identified. This record belongs to a study of CD8 T cells in ankylosing spondylitis. Findings and limits, study-wide: In ankylosing spondylitis blood, a motif of fewer than 10 highly homologous TCR beta variants appeared characteristic. In ankylosing spondylitis patients, matched synovial fluid reportedly showed significant enrichment of disease-linked clones.

By quantitative 5'-RACE with molecular barcodes, the TCR beta libraries were made. TCRdb re-called the 5' RACE reads through MiXCR, storing one row per CDR3 protein. This table has fewer than 250,000 distinct CDR3 sequences, about 16% appearing once. The CDR3 has 14 residues. The germline V gene encodes CDR1 SQVTM and CDR2 ANQGSEA. Trimming shortened V by 4 bases and J by 5 bases, and 18 bases separated the two germline ends. The source is a male donor with ankylosing spondylitis. The rearrangement joins TRBV29-1 to TRBJ2-7; D is perhaps TRBD1 (5 bases). The specimen was blood, either unsorted or a sorted T cell fraction (not recorded which). The CDR3 region has the DNA TGCAGCGTTGGATATGGGGCAGACATTCACGAGCAGTACTTC. Its protein product is CSVGYGADIHEQYF.